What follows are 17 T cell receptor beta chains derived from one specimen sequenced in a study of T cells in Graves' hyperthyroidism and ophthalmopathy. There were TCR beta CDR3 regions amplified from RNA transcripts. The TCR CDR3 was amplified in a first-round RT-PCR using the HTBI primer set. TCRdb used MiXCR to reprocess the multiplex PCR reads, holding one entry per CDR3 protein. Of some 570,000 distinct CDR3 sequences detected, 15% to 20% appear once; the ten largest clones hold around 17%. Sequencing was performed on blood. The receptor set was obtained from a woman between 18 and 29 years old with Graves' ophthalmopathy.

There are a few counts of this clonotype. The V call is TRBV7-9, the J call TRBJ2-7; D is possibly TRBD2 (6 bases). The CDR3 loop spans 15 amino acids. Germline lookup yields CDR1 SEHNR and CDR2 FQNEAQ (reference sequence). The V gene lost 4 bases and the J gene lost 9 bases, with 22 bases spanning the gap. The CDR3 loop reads CASSSGDGEDLWQYF. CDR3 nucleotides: TGTGCCAGCAGCTCGGGGGACGGGGAAGACCTATGGCAGTACTTC.

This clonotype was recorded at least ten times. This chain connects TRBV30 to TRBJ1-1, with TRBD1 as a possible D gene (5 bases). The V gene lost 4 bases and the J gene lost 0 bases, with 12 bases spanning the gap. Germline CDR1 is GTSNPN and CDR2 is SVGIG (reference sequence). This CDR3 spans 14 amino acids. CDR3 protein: CAWTGGAVNTEAFF. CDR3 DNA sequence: TGTGCCTGGACCGGGGGAGCAGTGAACACTGAAGCTTTCTTT.

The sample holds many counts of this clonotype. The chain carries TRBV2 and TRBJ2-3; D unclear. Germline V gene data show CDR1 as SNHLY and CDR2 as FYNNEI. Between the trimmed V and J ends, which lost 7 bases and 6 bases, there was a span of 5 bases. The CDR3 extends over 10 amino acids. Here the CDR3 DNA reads TGTGCCAGCATTCAGGATACGCAGTATTTT. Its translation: CASIQDTQYF.

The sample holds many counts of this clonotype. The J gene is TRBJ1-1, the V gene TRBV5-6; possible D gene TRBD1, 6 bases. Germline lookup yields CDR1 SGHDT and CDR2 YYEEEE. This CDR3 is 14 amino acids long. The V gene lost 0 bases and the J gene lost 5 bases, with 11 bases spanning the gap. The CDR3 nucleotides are TGTGCCAGCAGCTTGGGGGGGCAAGTAACTGAAGCTTTCTTT. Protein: CASSLGGQVTEAFF.

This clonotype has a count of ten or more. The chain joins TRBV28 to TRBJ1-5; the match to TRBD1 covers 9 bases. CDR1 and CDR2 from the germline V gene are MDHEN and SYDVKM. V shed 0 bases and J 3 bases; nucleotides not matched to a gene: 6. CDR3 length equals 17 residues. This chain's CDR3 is CASSLWGGQGLNQPQHF. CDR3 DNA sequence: TGTGCCAGCAGTTTATGGGGCGGACAGGGGCTCAATCAGCCCCAGCATTTT.

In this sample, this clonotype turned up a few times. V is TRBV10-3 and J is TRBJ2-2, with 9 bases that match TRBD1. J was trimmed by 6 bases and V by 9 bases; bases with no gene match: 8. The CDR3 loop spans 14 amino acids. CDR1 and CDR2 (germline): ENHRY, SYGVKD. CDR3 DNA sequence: TGTGCCATAACCCGGGACAGGGTTCCCGGGGAGCTGTTTTTT. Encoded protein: CAITRDRVPGELFF.

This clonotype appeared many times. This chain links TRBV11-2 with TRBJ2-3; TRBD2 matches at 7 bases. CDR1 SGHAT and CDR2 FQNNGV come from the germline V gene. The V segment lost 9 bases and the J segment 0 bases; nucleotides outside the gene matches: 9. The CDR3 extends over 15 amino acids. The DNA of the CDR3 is TGTGCCAGTACGATAAGCGGGACTAGCACAGATACGCAGTATTTT. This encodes CASTISGTSTDTQYF.

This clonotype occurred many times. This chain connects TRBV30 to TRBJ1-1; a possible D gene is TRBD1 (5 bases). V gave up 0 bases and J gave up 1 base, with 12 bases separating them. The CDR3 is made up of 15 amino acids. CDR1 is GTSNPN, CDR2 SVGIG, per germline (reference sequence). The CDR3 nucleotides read TGTGCCTGGAGTGTAAGTGTTGGGGCGAACACTGAAGCTTTCTTT. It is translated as CAWSVSVGANTEAFF. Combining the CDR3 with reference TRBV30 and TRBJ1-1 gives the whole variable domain SQTIHQWPATLVQPVGSPLSLECTVEGTSNPNLYWYRQAAGRGLQLLFYSVGIGQISSEVPQNLSASRPQDRQFILSSKKLLLSDSGFYLCAWSVSVGANTEAFFGQGTRLTVV.

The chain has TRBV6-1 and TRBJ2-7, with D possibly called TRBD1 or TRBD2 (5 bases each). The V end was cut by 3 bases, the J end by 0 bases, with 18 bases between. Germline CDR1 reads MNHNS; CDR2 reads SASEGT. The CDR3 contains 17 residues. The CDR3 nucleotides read TGTGCCAGCAGTGACACGAATGACTACAGGAGCTCCTACGAGCAGTACTTC. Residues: CASSDTNDYRSSYEQYF.

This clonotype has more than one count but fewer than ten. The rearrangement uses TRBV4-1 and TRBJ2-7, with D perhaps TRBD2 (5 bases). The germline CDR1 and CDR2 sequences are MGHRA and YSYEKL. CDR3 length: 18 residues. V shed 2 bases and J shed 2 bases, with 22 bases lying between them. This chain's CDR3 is CASSQFPPGTLSPYEQYF. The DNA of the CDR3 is TGCGCCAGCAGCCAATTCCCCCCGGGAACTCTAAGTCCCTACGAGCAGTACTTC.

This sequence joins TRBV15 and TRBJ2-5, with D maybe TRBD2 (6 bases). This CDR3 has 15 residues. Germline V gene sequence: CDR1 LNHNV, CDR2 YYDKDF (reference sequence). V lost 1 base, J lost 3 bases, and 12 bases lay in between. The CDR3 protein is CATSRGKGLEETQYF. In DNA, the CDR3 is TGTGCCACCAGCAGAGGAAAGGGACTGGAAGAGACCCAGTACTTC.

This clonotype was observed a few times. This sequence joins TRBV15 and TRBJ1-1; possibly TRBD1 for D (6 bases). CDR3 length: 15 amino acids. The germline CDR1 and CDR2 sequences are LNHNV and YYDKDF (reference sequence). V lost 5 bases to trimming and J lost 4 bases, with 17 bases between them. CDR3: CATSLRGGVSTEAFF. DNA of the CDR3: TGTGCCACCAGCCTCCGAGGGGGAGTGAGCACTGAAGCTTTCTTT. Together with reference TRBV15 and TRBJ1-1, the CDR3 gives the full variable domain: DAMVIQNPRYQVTQFGKPVTLSCSQTLNHNVMYWYQQKSSQAPKLLFHYYDKDFNNEADTPDNFQSRRPNTSFCFLDIRSPGLGDTAMYLCATSLRGGVSTEAFFGQGTRLTVV.

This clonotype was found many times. The CDR3 DNA sequence: TGTGCCAGCAGTGATTGGGGGCAGTCCTACGAGCAGTACTTC. Its protein is CASSDWGQSYEQYF. The chain recombines TRBV6-1 with TRBJ2-7; TRBD1 might be the D (6 bases). Trimming left V 3 bases short and J 1 base short, with 10 bases between. Germline values: CDR1 MNHNS, CDR2 SASEGT. This CDR3 contains 14 residues.

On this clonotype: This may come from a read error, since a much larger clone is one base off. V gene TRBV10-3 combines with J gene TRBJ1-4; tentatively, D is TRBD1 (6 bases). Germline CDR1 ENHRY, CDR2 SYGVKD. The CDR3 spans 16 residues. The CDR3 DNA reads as TGTGCCAGCAGTTACCCGATTCGGGGGCGAGGTGAAAAACTGTTTTTT. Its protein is CASSYPIRGRGEKLFF.

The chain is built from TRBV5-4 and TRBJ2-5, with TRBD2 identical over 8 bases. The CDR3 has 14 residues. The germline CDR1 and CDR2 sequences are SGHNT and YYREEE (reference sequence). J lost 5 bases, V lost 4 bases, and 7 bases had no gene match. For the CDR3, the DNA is TGTGCCAGCAGCGTTGGACTAGCAGGGGAGACCCAGTACTTC. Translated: CASSVGLAGETQYF. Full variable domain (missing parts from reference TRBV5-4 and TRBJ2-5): ETGVTQSPTHLIKTRGQQVTLRCSSQSGHNTVSWYQQALGQGPQFIFQYYREEENGRGNFPPRFSGLQFPNYSSELNVNALELDDSALYLCASSVGLAGETQYFGPGTRLLVL.

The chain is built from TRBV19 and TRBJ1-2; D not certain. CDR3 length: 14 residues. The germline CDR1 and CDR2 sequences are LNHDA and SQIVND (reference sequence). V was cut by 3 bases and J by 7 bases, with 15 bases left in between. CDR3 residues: CASSIGAGAGGYTF. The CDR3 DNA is TGTGCCAGTAGTATCGGAGCCGGAGCCGGTGGCTACACCTTC.

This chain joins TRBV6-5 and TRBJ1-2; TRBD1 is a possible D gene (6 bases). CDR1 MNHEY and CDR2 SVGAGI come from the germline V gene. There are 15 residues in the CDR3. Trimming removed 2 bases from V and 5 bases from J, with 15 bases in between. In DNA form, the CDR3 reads TGTGCCAGCAGTTACACCCCGGGGGCCTGGTATGGCTACACCTTC. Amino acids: CASSYTPGAWYGYTF.